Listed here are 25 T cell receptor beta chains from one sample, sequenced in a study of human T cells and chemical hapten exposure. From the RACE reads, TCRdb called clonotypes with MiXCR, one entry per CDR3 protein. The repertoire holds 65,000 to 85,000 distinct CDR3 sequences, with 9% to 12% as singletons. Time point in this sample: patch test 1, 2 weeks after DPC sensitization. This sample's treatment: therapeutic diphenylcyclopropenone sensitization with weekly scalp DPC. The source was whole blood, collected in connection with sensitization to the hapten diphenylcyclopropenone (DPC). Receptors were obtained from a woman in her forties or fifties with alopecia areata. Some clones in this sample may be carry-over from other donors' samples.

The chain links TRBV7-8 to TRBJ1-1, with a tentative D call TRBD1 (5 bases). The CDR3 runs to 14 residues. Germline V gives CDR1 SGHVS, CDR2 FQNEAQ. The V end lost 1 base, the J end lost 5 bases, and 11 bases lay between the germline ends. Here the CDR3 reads CASSLGQFRTEAFF. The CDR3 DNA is TGTGCCAGCAGCTTAGGACAGTTCAGGACTGAAGCTTTCTTT.

The CDR3 reads CASSPGTGLTDTQYF. In DNA, the CDR3 is TGTGCCAGCTCACCAGGAACAGGGCTCACAGATACGCAGTATTTT. This chain uses TRBV18 with TRBJ2-3, with a weak D call TRBD1 (6 bases). The CDR3 sequence is 15 residues long. Germline lookup yields CDR1 KGHSH and CDR2 LQKENI. The ends were cut back, 2 bases at V and 2 bases at J, with 11 bases in the middle.

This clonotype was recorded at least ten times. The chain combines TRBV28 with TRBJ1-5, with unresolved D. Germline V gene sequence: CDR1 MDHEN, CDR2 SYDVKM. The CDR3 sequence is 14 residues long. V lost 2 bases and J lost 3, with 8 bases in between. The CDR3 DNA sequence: TGTGCCAGCAGTTTAAACAGTCCCAATCAGCCCCAGCATTTT. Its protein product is CASSLNSPNQPQHF. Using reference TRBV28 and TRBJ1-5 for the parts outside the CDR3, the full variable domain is DVKVTQSSRYLVKRTGEKVFLECVQDMDHENMFWYRQDPGLGLRLIYFSYDVKMKEKGDIPEGYSVSREKKERFSLILESASTNQTSMYLCASSLNSPNQPQHFGDGTRLSIL.

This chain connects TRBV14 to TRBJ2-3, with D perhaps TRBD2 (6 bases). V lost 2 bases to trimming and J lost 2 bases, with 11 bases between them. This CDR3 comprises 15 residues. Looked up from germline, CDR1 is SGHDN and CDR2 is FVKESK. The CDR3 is CASSQWRGNTDTQYF. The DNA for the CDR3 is TGTGCCAGCAGCCAATGGCGGGGCAACACAGATACGCAGTATTTT.

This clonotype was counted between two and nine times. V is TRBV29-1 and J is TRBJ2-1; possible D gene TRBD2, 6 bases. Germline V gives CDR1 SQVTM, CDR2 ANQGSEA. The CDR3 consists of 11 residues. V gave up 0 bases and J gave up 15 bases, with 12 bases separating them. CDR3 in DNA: TGCAGCGTTGAAGATCTTCGGGGGACGTTCTTC. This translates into CSVEDLRGTFF.

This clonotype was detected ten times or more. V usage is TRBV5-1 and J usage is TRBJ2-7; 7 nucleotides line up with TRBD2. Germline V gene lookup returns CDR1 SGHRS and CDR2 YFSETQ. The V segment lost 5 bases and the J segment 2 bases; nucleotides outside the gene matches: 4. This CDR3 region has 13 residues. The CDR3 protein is CASRLATTYEQYF. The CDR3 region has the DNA TGCGCCAGCAGACTAGCGACTACCTACGAGCAGTACTTC.

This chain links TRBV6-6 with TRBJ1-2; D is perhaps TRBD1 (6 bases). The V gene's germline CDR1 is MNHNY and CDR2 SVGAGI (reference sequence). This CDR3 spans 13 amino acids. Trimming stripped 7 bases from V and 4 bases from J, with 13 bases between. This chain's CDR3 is CASTMRGSYGYTF. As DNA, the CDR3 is TGTGCCAGCACTATGAGGGGGAGCTATGGCTACACCTTC.

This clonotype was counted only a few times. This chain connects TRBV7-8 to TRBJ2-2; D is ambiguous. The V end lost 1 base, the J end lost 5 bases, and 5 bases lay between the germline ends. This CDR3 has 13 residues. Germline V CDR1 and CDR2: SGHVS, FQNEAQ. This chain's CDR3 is CASSLGQTGELFF. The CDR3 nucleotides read TGTGCCAGCAGCTTAGGGCAGACCGGGGAGCTGTTTTTT.

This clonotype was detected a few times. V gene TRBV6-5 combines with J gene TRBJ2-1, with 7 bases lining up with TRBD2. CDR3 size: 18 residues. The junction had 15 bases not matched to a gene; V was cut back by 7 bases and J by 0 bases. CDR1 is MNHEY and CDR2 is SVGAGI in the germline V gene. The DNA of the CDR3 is TGTGCCAGCAAGGGCCGGCTAGCGGTCCCGAGCTCCTACAATGAGCAGTTCTTC. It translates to CASKGRLAVPSSYNEQFF.

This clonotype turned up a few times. Here the CDR3 reads CSVEAQGSGLNEQFF. DNA for the CDR3: TGCAGCGTTGAAGCTCAGGGTTCAGGGTTGAATGAGCAGTTCTTC. The rearrangement links TRBV29-1 to TRBJ2-1, with D perhaps matching TRBD1 (5 bases). The CDR3 extends over 15 amino acids. V was clipped by 1 base and J by 7 bases, with 17 bases between them. Germline assignment: CDR1 SQVTM and CDR2 ANQGSEA.

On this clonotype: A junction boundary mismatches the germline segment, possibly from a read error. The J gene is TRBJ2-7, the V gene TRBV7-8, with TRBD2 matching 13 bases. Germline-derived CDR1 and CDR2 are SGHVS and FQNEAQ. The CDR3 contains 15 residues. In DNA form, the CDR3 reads TGTGCCAGCAGCACCTCCGGGGGACTAGCGGGACGAAGTACTTTC. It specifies CASSTSGGLAGRSTF.

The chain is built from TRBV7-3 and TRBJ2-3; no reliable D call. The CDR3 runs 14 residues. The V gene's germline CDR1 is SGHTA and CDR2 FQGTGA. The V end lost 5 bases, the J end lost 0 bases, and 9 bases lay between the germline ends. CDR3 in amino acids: CASSPAYSTDTQYF. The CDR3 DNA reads TGTGCCAGCAGCCCAGCGTACAGCACAGATACGCAGTATTTT. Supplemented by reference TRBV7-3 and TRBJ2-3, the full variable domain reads GAGVSQTPSNKVTEKGKYVELRCDPISGHTALYWYRQSLGQGPEFLIYFQGTGAADDSGLPNDRFFAVRPEGSVSTLKIQRTERGDSAVYLCASSPAYSTDTQYFGPGTRLTVL.

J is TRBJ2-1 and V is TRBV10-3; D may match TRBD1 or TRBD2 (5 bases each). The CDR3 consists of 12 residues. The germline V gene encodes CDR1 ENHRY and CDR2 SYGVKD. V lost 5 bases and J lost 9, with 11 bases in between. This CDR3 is CAISRAGTEQFF. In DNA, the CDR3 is TGTGCCATCAGTCGGGCCGGGACTGAGCAGTTCTTC.

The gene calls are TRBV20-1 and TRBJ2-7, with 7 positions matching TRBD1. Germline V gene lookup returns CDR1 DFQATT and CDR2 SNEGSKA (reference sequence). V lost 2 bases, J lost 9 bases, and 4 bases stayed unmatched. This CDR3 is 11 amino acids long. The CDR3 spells CSARRTGAQYF. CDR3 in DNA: TGCAGTGCTAGAAGGACAGGCGCGCAGTACTTC.

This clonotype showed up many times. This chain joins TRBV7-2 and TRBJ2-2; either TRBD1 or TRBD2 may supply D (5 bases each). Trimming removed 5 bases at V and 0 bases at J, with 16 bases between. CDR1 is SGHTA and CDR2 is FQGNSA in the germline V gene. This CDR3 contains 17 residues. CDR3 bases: TGTGCCAGCAGCCCCACACTAGGGACCGCGAACACCGGGGAGCTGTTTTTT. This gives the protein CASSPTLGTANTGELFF.

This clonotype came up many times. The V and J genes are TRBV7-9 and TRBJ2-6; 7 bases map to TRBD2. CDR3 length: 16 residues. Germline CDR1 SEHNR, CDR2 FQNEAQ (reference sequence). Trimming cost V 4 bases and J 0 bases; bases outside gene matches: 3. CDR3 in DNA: TGTGCCAGCAGCTCGGCGGGGGTCTCTGGGGCCAACGTCCTGACTTTC. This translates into CASSSAGVSGANVLTF.

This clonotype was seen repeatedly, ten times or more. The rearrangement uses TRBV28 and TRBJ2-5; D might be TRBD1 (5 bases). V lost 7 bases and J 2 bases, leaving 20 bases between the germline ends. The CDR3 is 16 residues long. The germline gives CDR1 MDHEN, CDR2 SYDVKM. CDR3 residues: CASNPTPNRRQETQYF. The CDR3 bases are TGTGCCAGCAACCCAACCCCAAACAGGAGACAAGAGACCCAGTACTTC.

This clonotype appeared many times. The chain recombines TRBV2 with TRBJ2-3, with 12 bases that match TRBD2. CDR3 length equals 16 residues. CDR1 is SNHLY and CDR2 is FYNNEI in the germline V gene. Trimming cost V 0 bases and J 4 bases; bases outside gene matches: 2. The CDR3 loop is CASSEALAGGADTQYF. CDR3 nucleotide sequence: TGTGCCAGCAGTGAAGCACTAGCGGGAGGTGCAGATACGCAGTATTTT.

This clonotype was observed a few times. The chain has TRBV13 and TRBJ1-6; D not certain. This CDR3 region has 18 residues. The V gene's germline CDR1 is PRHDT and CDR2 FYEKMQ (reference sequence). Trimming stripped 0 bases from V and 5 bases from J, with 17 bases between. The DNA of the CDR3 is TGTGCCAGCAGCTTAGGGCCCCGTCCAGGCCGGGATAATTCACCCCTCCACTTT. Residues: CASSLGPRPGRDNSPLHF.

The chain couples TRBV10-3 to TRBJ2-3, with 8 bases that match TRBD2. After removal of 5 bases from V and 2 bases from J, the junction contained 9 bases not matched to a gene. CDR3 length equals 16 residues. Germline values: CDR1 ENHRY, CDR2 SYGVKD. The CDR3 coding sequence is TGTGCCATCAGTACCTTTAGCGGGGTAATCACAGATACGCAGTATTTT. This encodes CAISTFSGVITDTQYF.

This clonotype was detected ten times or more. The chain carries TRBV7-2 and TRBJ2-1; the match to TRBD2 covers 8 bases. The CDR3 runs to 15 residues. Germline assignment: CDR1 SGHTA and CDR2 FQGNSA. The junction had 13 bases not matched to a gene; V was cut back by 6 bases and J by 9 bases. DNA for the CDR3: TGTGCCAGCAGATTTAGCCGGGAGGGCCCCGGTGAGCAGTTCTTC. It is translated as CASRFSREGPGEQFF.

The CDR3 spells CASSQDISERSDEQFF. The CDR3 coding sequence is TGCGCCAGCAGCCAAGATATATCGGAGAGGAGCGATGAGCAGTTCTTC. The chain couples TRBV4-1 to TRBJ2-1; D ambiguous. This CDR3 is built from 16 residues. Germline V gene lookup returns CDR1 MGHRA and CDR2 YSYEKL. V shed 0 bases and J shed 8 bases, with 17 bases lying between them.

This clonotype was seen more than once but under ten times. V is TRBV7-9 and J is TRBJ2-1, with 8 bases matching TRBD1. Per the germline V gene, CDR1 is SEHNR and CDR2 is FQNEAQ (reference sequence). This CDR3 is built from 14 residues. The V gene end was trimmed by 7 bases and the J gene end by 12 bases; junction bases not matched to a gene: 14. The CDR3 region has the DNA TGTGCCAGCATCGACCTCGGACAGGGACCAGGGCAGTTCTTC. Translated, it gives CASIDLGQGPGQFF.

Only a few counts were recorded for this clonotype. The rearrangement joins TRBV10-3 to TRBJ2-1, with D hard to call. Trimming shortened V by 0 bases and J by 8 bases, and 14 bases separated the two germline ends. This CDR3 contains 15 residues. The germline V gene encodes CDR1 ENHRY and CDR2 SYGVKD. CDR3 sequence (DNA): TGTGCCATCAGTGAGTCAGGGCTAACCGGCTATGAGCAGTTCTTC. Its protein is CAISESGLTGYEQFF.

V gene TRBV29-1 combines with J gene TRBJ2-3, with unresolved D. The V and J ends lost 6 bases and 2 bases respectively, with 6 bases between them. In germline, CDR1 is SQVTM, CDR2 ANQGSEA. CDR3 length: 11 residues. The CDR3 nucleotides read TGCAGCGTCGATTACACAGATACGCAGTATTTT. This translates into CSVDYTDTQYF.